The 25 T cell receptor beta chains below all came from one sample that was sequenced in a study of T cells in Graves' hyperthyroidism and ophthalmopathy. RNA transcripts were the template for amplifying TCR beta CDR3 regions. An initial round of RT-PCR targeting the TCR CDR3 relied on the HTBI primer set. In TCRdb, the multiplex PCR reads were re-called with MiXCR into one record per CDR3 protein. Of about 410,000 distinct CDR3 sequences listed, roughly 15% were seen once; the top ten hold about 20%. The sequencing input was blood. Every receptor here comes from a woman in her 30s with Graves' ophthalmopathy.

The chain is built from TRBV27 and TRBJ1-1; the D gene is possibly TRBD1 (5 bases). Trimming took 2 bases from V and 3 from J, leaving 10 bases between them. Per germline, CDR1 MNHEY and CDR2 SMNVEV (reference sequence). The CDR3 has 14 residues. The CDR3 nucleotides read TGTGCCAGCAGTTTAACAGGTTATTACACTGAAGCTTTCTTT. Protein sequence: CASSLTGYYTEAFF.

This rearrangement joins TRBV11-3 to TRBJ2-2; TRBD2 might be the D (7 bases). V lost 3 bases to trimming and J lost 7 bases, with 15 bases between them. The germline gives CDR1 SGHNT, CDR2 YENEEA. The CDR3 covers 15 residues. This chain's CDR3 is CASSLKGGAGGELFF. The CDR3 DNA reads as TGTGCCAGCAGCTTGAAGGGGGGGGCCGGCGGGGAGCTGTTTTTT. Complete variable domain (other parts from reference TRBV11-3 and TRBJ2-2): EAGVVQSPRYKIIEKKQPVAFWCNPISGHNTLYWYLQNLGQGPELLIRYENEEAVDDSQLPKDRFSAERLKGVDSTLKIQPAELGDSAVYLCASSLKGGAGGELFFGEGSRLTVL.

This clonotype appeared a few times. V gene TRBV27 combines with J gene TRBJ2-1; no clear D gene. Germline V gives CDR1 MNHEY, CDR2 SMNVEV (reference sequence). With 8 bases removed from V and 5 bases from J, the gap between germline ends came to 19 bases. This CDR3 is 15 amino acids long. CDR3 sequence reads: CASRSLGAGNNEQFF. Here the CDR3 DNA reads TGTGCCAGCCGGTCCCTGGGCGCTGGGAACAATGAGCAGTTCTTC.

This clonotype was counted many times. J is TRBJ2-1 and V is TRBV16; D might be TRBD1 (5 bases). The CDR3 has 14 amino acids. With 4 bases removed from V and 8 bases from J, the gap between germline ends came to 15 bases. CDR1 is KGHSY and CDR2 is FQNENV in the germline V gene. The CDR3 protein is CASSPSGWGYEQFF. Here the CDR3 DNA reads TGTGCCAGCAGCCCGTCAGGGTGGGGCTATGAGCAGTTCTTC.

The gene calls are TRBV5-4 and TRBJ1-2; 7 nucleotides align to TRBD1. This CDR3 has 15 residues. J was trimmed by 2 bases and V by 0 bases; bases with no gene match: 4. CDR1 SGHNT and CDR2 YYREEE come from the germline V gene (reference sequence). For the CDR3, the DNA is TGTGCCAGCAGCTTGGAGGACAGGATCAACTATGGCTACACCTTC. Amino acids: CASSLEDRINYGYTF.

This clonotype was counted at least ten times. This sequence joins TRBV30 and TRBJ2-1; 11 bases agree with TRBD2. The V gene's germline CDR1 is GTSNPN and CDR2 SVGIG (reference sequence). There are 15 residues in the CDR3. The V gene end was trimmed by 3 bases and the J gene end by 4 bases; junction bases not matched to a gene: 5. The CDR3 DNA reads TGTGCCTGGAGCCAACTAGCGGGGGAGTACAATGAGCAGTTCTTC. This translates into CAWSQLAGEYNEQFF.

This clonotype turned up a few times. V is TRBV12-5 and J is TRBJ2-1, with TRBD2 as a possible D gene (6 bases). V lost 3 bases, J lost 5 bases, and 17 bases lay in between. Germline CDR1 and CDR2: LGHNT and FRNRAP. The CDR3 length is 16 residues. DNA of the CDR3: TGTGCTAGTGGTTTTTCATTTAGGGAGGCCGACAATGAGCAGTTCTTC. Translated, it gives CASGFSFREADNEQFF.

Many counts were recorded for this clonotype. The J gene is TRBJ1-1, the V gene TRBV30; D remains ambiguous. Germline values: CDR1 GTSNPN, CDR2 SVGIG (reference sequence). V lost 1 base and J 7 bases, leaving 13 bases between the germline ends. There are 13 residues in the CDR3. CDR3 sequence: CAWSEGNGNEAFF. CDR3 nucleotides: TGTGCCTGGAGTGAGGGAAACGGGAATGAAGCTTTCTTT.

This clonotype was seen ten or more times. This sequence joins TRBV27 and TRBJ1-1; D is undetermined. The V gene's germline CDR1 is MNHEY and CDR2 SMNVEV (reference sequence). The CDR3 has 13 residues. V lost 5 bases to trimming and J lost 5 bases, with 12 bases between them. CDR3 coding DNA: TGTGCCAGCAGTCCCTTCGCCGGGACTGAAGCTTTCTTT. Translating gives CASSPFAGTEAFF.

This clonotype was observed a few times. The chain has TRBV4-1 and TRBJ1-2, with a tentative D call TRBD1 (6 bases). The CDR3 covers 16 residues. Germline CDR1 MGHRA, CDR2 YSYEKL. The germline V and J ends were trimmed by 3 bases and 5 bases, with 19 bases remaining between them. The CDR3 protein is CASSQEGGGSGYGYTF. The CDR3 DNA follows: TGCGCCAGCAGCCAGGAGGGGGGAGGGTCCGGATATGGCTACACCTTC.

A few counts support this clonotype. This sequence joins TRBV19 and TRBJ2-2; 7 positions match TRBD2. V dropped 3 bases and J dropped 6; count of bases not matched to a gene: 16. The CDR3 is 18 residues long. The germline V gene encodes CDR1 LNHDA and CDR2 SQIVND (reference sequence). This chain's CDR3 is CASSISPGLVLSPGELFF. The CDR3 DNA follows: TGTGCCAGTAGTATTTCCCCCGGACTAGTTCTTTCTCCCGGGGAGCTGTTTTTT.

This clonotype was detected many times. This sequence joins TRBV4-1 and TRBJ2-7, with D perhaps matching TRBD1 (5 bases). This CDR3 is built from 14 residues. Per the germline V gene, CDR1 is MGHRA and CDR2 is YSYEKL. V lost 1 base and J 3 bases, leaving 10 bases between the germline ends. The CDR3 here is CASSQAQGDYEQYF. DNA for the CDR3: TGCGCCAGCAGCCAAGCCCAGGGCGACTACGAGCAGTACTTC.

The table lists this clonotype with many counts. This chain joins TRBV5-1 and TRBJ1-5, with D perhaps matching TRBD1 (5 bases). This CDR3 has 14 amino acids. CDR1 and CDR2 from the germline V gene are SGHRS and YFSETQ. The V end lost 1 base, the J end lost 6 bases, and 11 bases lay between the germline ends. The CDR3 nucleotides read TGCGCCAGCAGCTTGAGGGTGGGGGTTCAGCCCCAGCATTTT. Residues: CASSLRVGVQPQHF.

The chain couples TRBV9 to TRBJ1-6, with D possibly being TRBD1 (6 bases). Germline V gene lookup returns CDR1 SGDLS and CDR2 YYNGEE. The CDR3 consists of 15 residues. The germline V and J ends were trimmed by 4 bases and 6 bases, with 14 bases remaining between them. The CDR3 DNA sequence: TGTGCCAGCAGCACTACAGGGCCGGGTAATTCACCCCTCCACTTT. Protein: CASSTTGPGNSPLHF.

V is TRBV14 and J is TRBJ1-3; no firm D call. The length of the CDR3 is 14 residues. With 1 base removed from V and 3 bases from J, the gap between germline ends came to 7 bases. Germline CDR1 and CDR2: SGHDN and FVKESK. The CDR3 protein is CASSQAGRGNTIYF. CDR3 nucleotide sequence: TGTGCCAGCAGCCAAGCGGGCCGTGGAAACACCATATATTTT.

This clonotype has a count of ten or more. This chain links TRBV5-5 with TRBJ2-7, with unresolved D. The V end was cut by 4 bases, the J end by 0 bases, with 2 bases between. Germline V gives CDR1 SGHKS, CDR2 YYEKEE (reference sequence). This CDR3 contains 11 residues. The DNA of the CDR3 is TGTGCCAGCAGCCACTCCTACGAGCAGTACTTC. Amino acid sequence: CASSHSYEQYF.

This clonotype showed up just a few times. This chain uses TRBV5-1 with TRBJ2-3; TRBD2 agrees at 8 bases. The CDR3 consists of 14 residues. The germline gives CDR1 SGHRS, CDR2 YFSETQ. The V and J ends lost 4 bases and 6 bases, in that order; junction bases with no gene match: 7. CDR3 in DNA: TGCGCCAGCAGCGGGGGGACTAGGGGCGATACGCAGTATTTT. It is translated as CASSGGTRGDTQYF.

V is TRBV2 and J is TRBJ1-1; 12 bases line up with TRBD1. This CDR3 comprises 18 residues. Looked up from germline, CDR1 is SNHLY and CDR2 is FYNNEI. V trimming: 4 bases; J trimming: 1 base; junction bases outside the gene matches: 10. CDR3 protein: CASSVLGTGGVRNTEAFF. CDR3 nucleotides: TGTGCCAGCAGTGTTTTGGGGACAGGGGGCGTCCGGAACACTGAAGCTTTCTTT.

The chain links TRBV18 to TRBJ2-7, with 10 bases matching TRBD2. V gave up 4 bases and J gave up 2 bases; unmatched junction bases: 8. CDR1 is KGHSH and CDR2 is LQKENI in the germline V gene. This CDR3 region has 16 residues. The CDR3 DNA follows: TGTGCCAGCTCACTTGAGACTAGCGGGCGAACCTACGAGCAGTACTTC. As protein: CASSLETSGRTYEQYF.

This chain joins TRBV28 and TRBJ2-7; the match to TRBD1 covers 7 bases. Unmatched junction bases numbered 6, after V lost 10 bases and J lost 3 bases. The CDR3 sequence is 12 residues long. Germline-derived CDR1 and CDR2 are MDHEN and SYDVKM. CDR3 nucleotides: TGTGCCAACCAAGGGACAGACTACGAGCAGTACTTC. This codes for CANQGTDYEQYF.

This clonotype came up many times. The chain's CDR3 is CATGQGGQPQHF. In DNA form, the CDR3 reads TGTGCTACAGGACAGGGAGGTCAGCCCCAGCATTTT. This rearrangement joins TRBV12-5 to TRBJ1-5; 8 bases are shared with TRBD1. The germline gives CDR1 LGHNT, CDR2 FRNRAP. V lost 10 bases to trimming and J lost 6 bases; unmatched junction nucleotides: 5. The CDR3 is 12 residues long.

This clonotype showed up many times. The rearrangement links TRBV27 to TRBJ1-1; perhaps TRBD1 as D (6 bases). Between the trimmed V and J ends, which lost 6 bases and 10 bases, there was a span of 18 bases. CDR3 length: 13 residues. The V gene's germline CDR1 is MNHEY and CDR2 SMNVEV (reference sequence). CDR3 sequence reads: CASRPRGAEGAFF. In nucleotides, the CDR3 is TGTGCCAGCAGGCCCCGGGGGGCCGAGGGAGCTTTCTTT.

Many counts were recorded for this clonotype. CDR3 DNA sequence: TGTGCCAGCGGATTCAACTATGGCTACACCTTC. This encodes CASGFNYGYTF. The chain employs TRBV28 and TRBJ1-2; D is unclear. V lost 8 bases, J lost 2 bases, and 6 bases lay in between. The CDR3 has 11 residues. Germline V gene lookup returns CDR1 MDHEN and CDR2 SYDVKM.

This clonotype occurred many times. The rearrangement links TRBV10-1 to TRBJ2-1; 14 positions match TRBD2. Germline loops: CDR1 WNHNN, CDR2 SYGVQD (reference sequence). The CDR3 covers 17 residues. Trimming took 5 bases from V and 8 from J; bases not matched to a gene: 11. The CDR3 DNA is TGCGCCAGCAGTCGGACTAGCGGGGGGTCTGCAACAGATGAGCAGTTCTTC. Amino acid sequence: CASSRTSGGSATDEQFF.

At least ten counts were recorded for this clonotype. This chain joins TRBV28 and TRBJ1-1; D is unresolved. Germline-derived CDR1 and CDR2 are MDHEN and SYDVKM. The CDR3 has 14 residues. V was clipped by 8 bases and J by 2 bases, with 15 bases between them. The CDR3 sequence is CASALQGRNTEAFF. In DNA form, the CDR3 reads TGTGCCAGCGCCCTGCAAGGCAGAAACACTGAAGCTTTCTTT.